The 17 T cell receptor beta chains below come from one sample, sequenced in a study of blood T cell repertoires in COVID-19. The data were produced by immunoSEQ multiplex PCR, yet TCRdb's version contains in-frame clones alone and is incomplete. The sample carries around 100,000 clones, over 70% recorded once. Sequenced material: peripheral blood. The receptors were sampled from a man in his fifties with acute or convalescent COVID-19.

The chain couples TRBV5-1 to TRBJ2-1, with 12 bases matching TRBD1. The trim removed 3 bases at V and 5 bases at J, leaving 3 bases unmatched. This CDR3 is 15 amino acids long. Germline CDR1 is SGHRS and CDR2 is YFSETQ. This chain's CDR3 is CASSWGQGAHNEQFF. The CDR3, as DNA: TGCGCCAGCAGCTGGGGACAGGGGGCCCACAATGAGCAGTTCTTC.

The chain combines TRBV5-6 with TRBJ2-7, with 8 nucleotides matching TRBD1. This CDR3 contains 14 residues. The germline gives CDR1 SGHDT, CDR2 YYEEEE. Trimming at V came to 5 bases and at J to 2 bases, leaving 6 bases not matched to a gene. Here the CDR3 reads CASSTDRATYEQYF. DNA for the CDR3: TGTGCCAGCAGTACGGACAGGGCTACCTACGAGCAGTACTTC.

V usage is TRBV6-5 and J usage is TRBJ2-7, with 8 bases that match TRBD2. V shed 6 bases and J 7 bases; nucleotides not matched to a gene: 11. CDR3 length equals 14 residues. CDR1 MNHEY and CDR2 SVGAGI come from the germline V gene. Written as DNA, the CDR3 is TGTGCCAGCAGGCCGGGGGGGTTTTTAGGGGAGCAGTACTTC. It encodes CASRPGGFLGEQYF.

This chain joins TRBV7-9 and TRBJ1-6; 7 nucleotides agree with TRBD1. Unmatched junction bases numbered 8, after V lost 4 bases and J lost 8 bases. The germline CDR1 and CDR2 sequences are SEHNR and FQNEAQ (reference sequence). There are 15 residues in the CDR3. As DNA, the CDR3 is TGTGCCAGCAGCTCACAGGGGATCGGCGATTCACCCCTCCACTTT. Amino acid sequence: CASSSQGIGDSPLHF.

The rearrangement links TRBV27 to TRBJ1-1; D is ambiguous. This CDR3 region has 14 residues. With 5 bases removed from V and 5 bases from J, the gap between germline ends came to 15 bases. Germline CDR1 and CDR2: MNHEY and SMNVEV (reference sequence). CDR3 region: CASSLRDLRTEAFF. The DNA of the CDR3 is TGTGCCAGCAGTCTCCGGGATCTAAGGACTGAAGCTTTCTTT.

The chain links TRBV6-5 to TRBJ1-1, with 7 positions matching TRBD1. Per germline, CDR1 MNHEY and CDR2 SVGAGI. The length of the CDR3 is 12 residues. Trimming removed 6 bases from V and 6 bases from J; junction bases left unmatched: 4. CDR3 loop: CASSTGVAEAFF. CDR3 sequence (DNA): TGTGCCAGCAGCACAGGGGTGGCTGAAGCTTTCTTT.

The chain is built from TRBV2 and TRBJ1-5; possibly TRBD1 for D (5 bases). The CDR3 consists of 14 residues. Trimming shortened V by 8 bases and J by 0 bases, and 11 bases separated the two germline ends. CDR1 is SNHLY and CDR2 is FYNNEI in the germline V gene. Here the CDR3 reads CASAGVPSNQPQHF. In DNA, the CDR3 is TGTGCCAGCGCGGGGGTACCTAGCAATCAGCCCCAGCATTTT.

The chain has TRBV9 and TRBJ2-7, with 7 bases fitting TRBD1. The CDR3 is 14 residues long. V dropped 4 bases and J dropped 2; count of bases not matched to a gene: 6. Germline CDR1 and CDR2: SGDLS and YYNGEE. The DNA of the CDR3 is TGTGCCAGCAGCATAGGGACAGCAGCCTACGAGCAGTACTTC. Translation gives CASSIGTAAYEQYF.

The genes are TRBV5-5 and TRBJ2-3, with D possibly TRBD1 on 6 matching bases. The CDR3 is 15 residues long. Trimming stripped 4 bases from V and 3 bases from J, with 15 bases between. The germline CDR1 and CDR2 sequences are SGHKS and YYEKEE (reference sequence). CDR3 coding DNA: TGTGCCAGCAGCATCACAGGGCAAGGAACAGATACGCAGTATTTT. This sequence encodes CASSITGQGTDTQYF.

V and J are TRBV2 and TRBJ2-5; 7 positions agree with TRBD1. Germline lookup yields CDR1 SNHLY and CDR2 FYNNEI. V trimming: 6 bases; J trimming: 5 bases; junction bases outside the gene matches: 9. The CDR3 contains 14 residues. The CDR3 loop is CASRNRQGWETQYF. Written as DNA, the CDR3 is TGTGCCAGCAGGAACAGACAGGGTTGGGAGACCCAGTACTTC.

The chain links TRBV18 to TRBJ2-7; TRBD2 matches 10 bases. CDR3 length equals 18 residues. Unmatched junction bases numbered 14, after V lost 4 bases and J lost 2 bases. Germline V CDR1 and CDR2: KGHSH, LQKENI. CDR3 sequence reads: CASSRSGGGEVMAYEQYF. CDR3 DNA: TGTGCCAGCTCACGAAGCGGGGGGGGCGAGGTTATGGCCTACGAGCAGTACTTC.

CDR3 region: CASSIGGTGGYEQYF. The CDR3 region has the DNA TGTGCCAGTAGTATTGGAGGGACAGGGGGTTACGAGCAGTACTTC. The gene calls are TRBV19 and TRBJ2-7; 11 positions match TRBD1. Germline CDR1 and CDR2: LNHDA and SQIVND (reference sequence). V lost 3 bases, J lost 4 bases, and 5 bases stayed unmatched. The CDR3 runs 15 residues.

The J gene is TRBJ1-5, the V gene TRBV19; D remains unclear. Looked up from germline, CDR1 is LNHDA and CDR2 is SQIVND (reference sequence). CDR3 length: 13 amino acids. V was cut by 3 bases and J by 9 bases, with 12 bases left in between. CDR3 bases: TGTGCCAGTAGTATGTACGCTGAGGGGCCCCAGCATTTT. Residues: CASSMYAEGPQHF.

The chain combines TRBV5-1 with TRBJ2-3, with 7 positions matching TRBD2. The CDR3 consists of 13 residues. Germline loops: CDR1 SGHRS, CDR2 YFSETQ. The V gene end was trimmed by 10 bases and the J gene end by 2 bases; junction bases not matched to a gene: 7. The CDR3 sequence: CASSSGFTDTQYF. CDR3 nucleotide sequence: TGCGCCTCCTCTAGCGGATTCACAGATACGCAGTATTTT.

The chain has TRBV19 and TRBJ1-1; TRBD1 matches at 9 bases. Trimming at V came to 4 bases and at J to 4 bases, leaving 10 bases not matched to a gene. Germline lookup yields CDR1 LNHDA and CDR2 SQIVND (reference sequence). This CDR3 is 16 amino acids long. This CDR3 is CASSKAGTGFGTEAFF. The DNA of the CDR3 is TGTGCCAGTAGTAAAGCCGGGACAGGGTTTGGCACTGAAGCTTTCTTT.

V and J are TRBV7-9 and TRBJ2-7, with D possibly being TRBD1 (5 bases). The CDR3 is made up of 13 amino acids. V was trimmed by 2 bases and J by 6 bases, leaving 11 bases between them. CDR1 is SEHNR and CDR2 is FQNEAQ in the germline V gene (reference sequence). CDR3 amino acids: CASSLQGWGEQYF. Written as DNA, the CDR3 is TGTGCCAGCAGCTTACAGGGTTGGGGCGAGCAGTACTTC.

The chain uses TRBV5-1 and TRBJ1-4; D unclear. The CDR3 has 13 amino acids. Trimming removed 4 bases at V and 3 bases at J, with 7 bases between. Germline CDR1 and CDR2: SGHRS and YFSETQ. As DNA, the CDR3 is TGCGCCAGCAGCAGAGATGCTAATGAAAAACTGTTTTTT. Residues: CASSRDANEKLFF. The variable domain in full, with the rest retrieved from reference TRBV5-1 and TRBJ1-4, is KAGVTQTPRYLIKTRGQQVTLSCSPISGHRSVSWYQQTPGQGLQFLFEYFSETQRNKGNFPGRFSGRQFSNSRSEMNVSTLELGDSALYLCASSRDANEKLFFGSGTQLSVL.